This record concerns one T cell receptor beta chain sequence. The data were obtained in a study of blood T cell repertoires in COVID-19. About the study: Donors in the United States, Italy and Spain gave samples during acute or convalescent COVID-19. Nucleic acid was either cDNA or gDNA, and it came from T cells, B-cell-depleted T cells, or PBMCs.

Per the germline V gene, CDR1 is KGHDR and CDR2 is SFDVKD. Trimming shortened V by 4 bases and J by 8 bases, and 16 bases separated the two germline ends. The CDR3 is 14 residues long. How the authors handled the data: Amplification of reference gene primers was used by the study to estimate nucleated cell counts. Produced via immunoSEQ multiplex PCR; TCRdb's table is partial and in-frame only. V and J calls and clone size are those listed in that table; D and trimming were worked out from the DNA. The sample yields 95,000 to 110,000 clones, 88% seen once. The sequenced material came from peripheral blood. V usage is TRBV24-1 and J usage is TRBJ1-2, with D hard to call. The source of this sequence is a human donor in a cohort sampled during active COVID-19. CDR3 region: CATSETQDWEGYTF. As DNA, the CDR3 is TGTGCCACCAGTGAGACTCAGGATTGGGAGGGCTACACCTTC.